The clone carrying this T cell receptor (beta chain) has just a few counts. Its antigen is undetermined. This sample was included in a study of response to subunit inactivated influenza vaccine. Overall study results and limits: Authors suggested each seasonal influenza vaccination recruits few new T cells.

Using its own MiXCR run on the RT-PCR reads, TCRdb lists one record per CDR3 protein. This sample carries 500,000 to 750,000 distinct CDR3 sequences, less than 15% of them seen once, and the ten largest clones take 11%. Germline loops: CDR1 SEHNR, CDR2 FQNEAQ (reference sequence). V shed 4 bases and J shed 5 bases, with 15 bases lying between them. This CDR3 spans 15 amino acids. The input for sequencing was PBMCs from blood, taken roughly 12 days after vaccination. This chain links TRBV7-9 with TRBJ1-5, with D hard to call. The receptor comes from a man in his fifties or sixties who received an inactivated influenza vaccine. CDR3 sequence (DNA): TGTGCCAGCAGCTCTAGCTGGGCCCTATATCAGCCCCAGCATTTT. Amino acid sequence: CASSSSWALYQPQHF.